This T cell receptor (beta chain) stems from a study of blood T cell repertoires in COVID-19. Study-level information: Acute-phase and convalescent COVID-19 samples originated in the United States, Italy and Spain. PBMCs, B-cell-depleted T cells, or T cells provided the cDNA or gDNA that made up the material.

The CDR3 totals 15 residues. Trimming removed 7 bases from V and 3 bases from J, with 18 bases in between. In germline, CDR1 is MDHEN, CDR2 SYDVKM. Sequencing was performed with immunoSEQ multiplex PCR; in TCRdb, only in-frame clones are kept and a portion is missing. The sample contains approximately 500,000 clones, 70% to 90% of which appear only once. The rearrangement uses TRBV28 and TRBJ1-2; D gene uncertain. The specimen was peripheral blood. This clonotype originated in a human donor in a cohort sampled during active COVID-19. CDR3: CASKGGVGGYYGYTF. The CDR3 DNA reads as TGTGCCAGCAAAGGAGGCGTGGGAGGGTACTATGGCTACACCTTC.